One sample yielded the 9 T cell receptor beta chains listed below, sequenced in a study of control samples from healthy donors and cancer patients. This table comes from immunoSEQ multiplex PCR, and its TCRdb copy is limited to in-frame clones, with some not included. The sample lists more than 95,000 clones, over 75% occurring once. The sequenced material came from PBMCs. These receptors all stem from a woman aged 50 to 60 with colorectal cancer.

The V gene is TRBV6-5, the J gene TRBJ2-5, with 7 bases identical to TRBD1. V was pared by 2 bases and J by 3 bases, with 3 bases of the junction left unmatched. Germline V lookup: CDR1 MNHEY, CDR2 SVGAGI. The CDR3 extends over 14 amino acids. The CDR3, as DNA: TGTGCCAGCAGTTACGGGACAGCCGAAGAGACCCAGTACTTC. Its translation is CASSYGTAEETQYF.

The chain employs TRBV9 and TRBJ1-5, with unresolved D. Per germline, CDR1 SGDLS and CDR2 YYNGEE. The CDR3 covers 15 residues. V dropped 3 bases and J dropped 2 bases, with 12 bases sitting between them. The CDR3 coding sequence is TGTGCCAGCAGCGCCCATGGGGAGGGCAATCAGCCCCAGCATTTT. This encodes CASSAHGEGNQPQHF.

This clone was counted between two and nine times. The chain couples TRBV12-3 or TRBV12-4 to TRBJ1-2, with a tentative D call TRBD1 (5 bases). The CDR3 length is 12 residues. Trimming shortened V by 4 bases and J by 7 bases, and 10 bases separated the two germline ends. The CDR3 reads CASSYRGSGYTF. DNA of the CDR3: TGTGCCAGCAGTTATAGGGGTTCTGGCTACACCTTC.

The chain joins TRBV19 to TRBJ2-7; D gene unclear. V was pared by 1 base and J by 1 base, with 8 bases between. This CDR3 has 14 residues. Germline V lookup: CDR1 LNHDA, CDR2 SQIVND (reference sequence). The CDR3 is CASSIGRQSYEQYF. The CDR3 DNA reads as TGTGCCAGTAGTATAGGAAGGCAGTCCTACGAGCAGTACTTC.

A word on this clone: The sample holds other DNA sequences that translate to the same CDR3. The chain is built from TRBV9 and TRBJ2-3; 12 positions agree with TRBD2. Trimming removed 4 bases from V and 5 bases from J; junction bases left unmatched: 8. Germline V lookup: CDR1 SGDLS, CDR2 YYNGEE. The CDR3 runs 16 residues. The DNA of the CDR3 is TGTGCCAGCAGCCCCCCAGGACTAGCGGGACAAGATACGCAGTATTTT. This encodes CASSPPGLAGQDTQYF. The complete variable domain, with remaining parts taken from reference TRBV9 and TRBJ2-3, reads DSGVTQTPKHLITATGQRVTLRCSPRSGDLSVYWYQQSLDQGLQFLIQYYNGEERAKGNILERFSAQQFPDLHSELNLSSLELGDSALYFCASSPPGLAGQDTQYFGPGTRLTVL.

CDR3 sequence: CASHKRGVDTQYF. The DNA of the CDR3 is TGTGCCAGCCATAAGCGGGGGGTTGATACGCAGTATTTT. The chain combines TRBV6-5 with TRBJ2-3; 9 bases map to TRBD2. V dropped 8 bases and J dropped 6; count of bases not matched to a gene: 6. The CDR3 sequence is 13 residues long. Germline CDR1 reads MNHEY; CDR2 reads SVGAGI.

Here the CDR3 reads CASSSVRGESPLHF. CDR3 DNA: TGTGCCAGCAGCTCCGTTCGGGGGGAATCACCCCTCCACTTT. The chain carries TRBV6-1 and TRBJ1-6, with D possibly TRBD1 on 5 matching bases. The V and J ends lost 6 bases and 10 bases respectively, with 16 bases between them. Germline lookup yields CDR1 MNHNS and CDR2 SASEGT. The CDR3 runs to 14 residues.

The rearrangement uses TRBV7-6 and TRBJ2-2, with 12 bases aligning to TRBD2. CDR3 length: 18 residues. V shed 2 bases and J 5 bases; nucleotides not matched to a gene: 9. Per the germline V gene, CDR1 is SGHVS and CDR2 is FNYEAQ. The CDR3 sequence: CASSLHSTSGSRTGELFF. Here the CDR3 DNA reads TGTGCCAGCAGCTTACATTCGACTAGCGGGAGTAGAACCGGGGAGCTGTTTTTT.

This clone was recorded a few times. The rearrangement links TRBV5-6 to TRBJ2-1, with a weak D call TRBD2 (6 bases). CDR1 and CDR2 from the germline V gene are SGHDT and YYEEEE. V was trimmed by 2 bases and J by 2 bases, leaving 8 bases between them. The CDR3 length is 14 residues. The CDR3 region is CASSLSGAYNEQFF. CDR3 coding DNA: TGTGCCAGCAGCTTATCGGGGGCCTACAATGAGCAGTTCTTC.